The 10 T cell receptor beta chains below come from one sample, sequenced in a study of T cell responses to AZD1222 COVID-19 vaccine. Measured with immunoSEQ multiplex PCR; TCRdb has only the in-frame clones, and not every one. The data show 65,000 to 100,000 clones, roughly 86% seen once. Material: peripheral blood, obtained 28 days after the second AZD1222 dose. Receptors were obtained from an adult who received the AZD1222 COVID-19 vaccine.

This clone was seen just once. This chain links TRBV2 with TRBJ2-7, with a weak D call TRBD1 (5 bases). The V end lost 2 bases, the J end lost 3 bases, and 5 bases lay between the germline ends. The CDR3 consists of 12 residues. Germline CDR1 is SNHLY and CDR2 is FYNNEI. CDR3 sequence: CASSERGYEQYF. As DNA, the CDR3 is TGTGCCAGCAGTGAAAGGGGCTACGAGCAGTACTTC.

The chain employs TRBV5-1 and TRBJ1-2; no definite D call. Germline-derived CDR1 and CDR2 are SGHRS and YFSETQ. The CDR3 spans 15 residues. The V end lost 3 bases, the J end lost 8 bases, and 20 bases lay between the germline ends. This CDR3 is CASSSDGLRPGGYTF. In DNA, the CDR3 is TGCGCCAGCAGCTCGGACGGATTAAGACCGGGCGGCTACACCTTC.

The V and J genes are TRBV4-2 and TRBJ2-3, with 7 bases matching TRBD2. Germline V gene lookup returns CDR1 LGHNA and CDR2 YNFKEQ. After removal of 0 bases from V and 3 bases from J, the junction contained 12 bases not matched to a gene. CDR3 length: 18 residues. The CDR3 region is CASSQDFRDYANTDTQYF. For the CDR3, the DNA is TGTGCCAGCAGCCAAGATTTTAGGGACTACGCTAATACAGATACGCAGTATTTT.

This chain links TRBV5-1 with TRBJ2-2; 7 bases align to TRBD1. The CDR3 contains 16 residues. Trimming at V came to 2 bases and at J to 3 bases, leaving 7 bases not matched to a gene. From germline, CDR1 is SGHRS and CDR2 YFSETQ. For the CDR3, the DNA is TGCGCCAGCAGCTTTCCGGGACAGCGTCACACCGGGGAGCTGTTTTTT. Translating gives CASSFPGQRHTGELFF. Filled out from reference TRBV5-1 and TRBJ2-2, the complete variable domain reads KAGVTQTPRYLIKTRGQQVTLSCSPISGHRSVSWYQQTPGQGLQFLFEYFSETQRNKGNFPGRFSGRQFSNSRSEMNVSTLELGDSALYLCASSFPGQRHTGELFFGEGSRLTVL.

A remark on this clone: This same CDR3 is encoded by further DNA sequences in the sample. This sequence joins TRBV19 and TRBJ2-7; TRBD1 matches 8 bases. The CDR3 loop spans 13 amino acids. Per germline, CDR1 LNHDA and CDR2 SQIVND (reference sequence). V lost 7 bases and J lost 1; bases outside the gene matches: 3. DNA of the CDR3: TGTGCCAGTAAGGGGACAGGTTCCTACGAGCAGTACTTC. It specifies CASKGTGSYEQYF.

The CDR3 nucleotides read TGTGCCAGCAGCTTGCGGGAGTCTACCTACAATGAGCAGTTCTTC. This codes for CASSLRESTYNEQFF. V and J are TRBV5-4 and TRBJ2-1; possible D gene TRBD2, 6 bases. The germline V gene encodes CDR1 SGHNT and CDR2 YYREEE (reference sequence). With 1 base removed from V and 2 bases from J, the gap between germline ends came to 10 bases. The CDR3 has 15 amino acids.

This clone was counted a single time. J is TRBJ1-2 and V is TRBV6-5, with D unresolved. CDR3 length: 12 residues. V gave up 6 bases and J gave up 7 bases, with 12 bases separating them. The germline V gene has CDR1 MNHEY and CDR2 SVGAGI. CDR3 region: CASRRRTAGYTF. CDR3 coding DNA: TGTGCCAGCAGACGAAGGACGGCTGGCTACACCTTC.

The chain employs TRBV5-5 and TRBJ2-7, with D maybe TRBD1 (6 bases). Germline-derived CDR1 and CDR2 are SGHKS and YYEKEE (reference sequence). Trimming cost V 4 bases and J 1 base, with 15 bases left between them. This CDR3 region has 15 residues. CDR3 loop: CASSPAGTSSYEQYF. The DNA for the CDR3 is TGTGCCAGCAGCCCCGCTGGGACATCTTCCTACGAGCAGTACTTC.

For the CDR3, the DNA is TGTGCCAGTGGGGGGGCTTACTCCTACGAGCAGTACTTC. Its protein is CASGGAYSYEQYF. This chain joins TRBV28 and TRBJ2-7; TRBD2 might be the D (7 bases). The germline V and J ends were trimmed by 9 bases and 0 bases, with 12 bases remaining between them. CDR3 length equals 13 residues. Germline assignment: CDR1 MDHEN and CDR2 SYDVKM.

The chain recombines TRBV7-6 with TRBJ2-1, with 8 bases identical to TRBD2. Germline lookup yields CDR1 SGHVS and CDR2 FNYEAQ. V lost 5 bases to trimming and J lost 9 bases; unmatched junction nucleotides: 18. The CDR3 has 17 residues. The CDR3 sequence: CASSVSGSNLRGGEQFF. In DNA form, the CDR3 reads TGTGCCAGCAGCGTGAGCGGGAGCAACCTTCGGGGCGGTGAGCAGTTCTTC.